The source of this T cell receptor beta chain is a study of T-cell memory formation after mild COVID-19. Study details: Largely donor-specific TCR clusters were found. Regarding the study as a whole: Clones contracting across day 15 to 85 had a balanced CD4/CD8 profile; later expanding clones leaned CD4+. Memory cells collected pre-infection included some clones that later responded, suggesting cross-reactive memory joined.

Trimming removed 7 bases at V and 1 base at J, with 17 bases between. Germline V gene data show CDR1 as SEHNR and CDR2 as FQNEAQ (reference sequence). The CDR3 is 16 residues long. Constant-segment primers were used for 5'RACE, and the resulting TCR alpha and TCR beta cDNA libraries carried sample barcodes and UMIs. TCRdb recomputed calls from the 5' RACE reads with MiXCR, one row per CDR3 protein. This repertoire shows 200,000 to 300,000 distinct CDR3 sequences, approximately 15% found once; its top ten account for roughly a fifth. This clonotype was found a few times. Its antigen is unknown. This receptor was identified in a man younger than 30 who had mild COVID-19 (a few samples of this study predate the infection). Cell type and time point are not known. The sequencing input was PBMCs or a T cell subset sorted from them (not recorded which). The chain couples TRBV7-9 to TRBJ1-3; D is unclear. The CDR3 protein is CASNREIRRSGNTIYF. CDR3 nucleotide sequence: TGTGCCAGCAACCGTGAGATTAGGAGATCTGGAAACACCATATATTTT.